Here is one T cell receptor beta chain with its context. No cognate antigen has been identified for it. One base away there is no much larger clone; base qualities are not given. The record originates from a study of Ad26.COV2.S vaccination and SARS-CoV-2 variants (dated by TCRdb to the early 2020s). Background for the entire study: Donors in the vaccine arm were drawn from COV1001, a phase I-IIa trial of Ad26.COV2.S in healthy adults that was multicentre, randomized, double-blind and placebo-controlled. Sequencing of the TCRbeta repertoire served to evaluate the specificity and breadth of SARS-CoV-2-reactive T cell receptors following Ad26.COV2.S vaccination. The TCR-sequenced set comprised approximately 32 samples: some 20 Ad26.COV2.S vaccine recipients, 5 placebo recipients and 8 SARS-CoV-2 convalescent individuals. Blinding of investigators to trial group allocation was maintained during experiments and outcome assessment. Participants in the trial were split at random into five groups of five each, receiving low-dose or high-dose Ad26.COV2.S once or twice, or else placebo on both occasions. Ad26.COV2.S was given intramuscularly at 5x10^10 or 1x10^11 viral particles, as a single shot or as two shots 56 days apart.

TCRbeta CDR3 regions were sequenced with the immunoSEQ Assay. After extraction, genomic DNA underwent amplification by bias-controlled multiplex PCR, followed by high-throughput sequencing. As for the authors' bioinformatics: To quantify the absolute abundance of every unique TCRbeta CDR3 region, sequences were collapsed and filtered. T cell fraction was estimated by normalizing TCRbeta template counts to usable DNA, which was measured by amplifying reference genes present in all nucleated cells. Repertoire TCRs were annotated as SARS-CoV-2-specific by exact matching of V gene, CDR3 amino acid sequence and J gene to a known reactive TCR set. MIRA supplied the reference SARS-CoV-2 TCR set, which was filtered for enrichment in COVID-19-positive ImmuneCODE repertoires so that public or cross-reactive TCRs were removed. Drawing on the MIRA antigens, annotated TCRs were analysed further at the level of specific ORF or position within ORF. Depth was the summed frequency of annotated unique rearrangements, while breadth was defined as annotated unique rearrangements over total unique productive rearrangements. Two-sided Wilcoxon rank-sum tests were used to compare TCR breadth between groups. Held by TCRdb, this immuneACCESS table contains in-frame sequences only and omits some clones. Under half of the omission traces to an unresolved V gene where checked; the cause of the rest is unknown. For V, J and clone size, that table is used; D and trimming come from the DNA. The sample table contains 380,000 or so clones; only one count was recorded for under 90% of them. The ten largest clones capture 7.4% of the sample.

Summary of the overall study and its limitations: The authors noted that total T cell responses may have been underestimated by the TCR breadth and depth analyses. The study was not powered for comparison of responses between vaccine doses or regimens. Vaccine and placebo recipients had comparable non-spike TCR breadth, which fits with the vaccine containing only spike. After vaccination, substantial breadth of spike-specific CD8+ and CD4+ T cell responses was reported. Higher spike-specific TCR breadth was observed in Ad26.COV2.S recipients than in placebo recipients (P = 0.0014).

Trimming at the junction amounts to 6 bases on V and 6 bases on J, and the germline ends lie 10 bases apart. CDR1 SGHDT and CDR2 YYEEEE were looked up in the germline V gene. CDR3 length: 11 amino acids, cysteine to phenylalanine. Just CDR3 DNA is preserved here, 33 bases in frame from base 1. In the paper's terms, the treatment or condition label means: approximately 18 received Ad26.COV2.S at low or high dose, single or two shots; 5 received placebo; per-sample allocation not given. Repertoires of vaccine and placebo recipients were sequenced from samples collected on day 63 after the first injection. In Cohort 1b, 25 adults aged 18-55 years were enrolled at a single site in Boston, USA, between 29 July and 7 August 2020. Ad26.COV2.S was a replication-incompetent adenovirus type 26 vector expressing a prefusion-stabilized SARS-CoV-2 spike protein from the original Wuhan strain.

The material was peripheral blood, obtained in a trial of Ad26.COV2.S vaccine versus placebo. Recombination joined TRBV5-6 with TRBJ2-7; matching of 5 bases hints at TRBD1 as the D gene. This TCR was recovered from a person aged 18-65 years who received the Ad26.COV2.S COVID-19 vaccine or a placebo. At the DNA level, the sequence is TGTGCCAGCACCTCAAGGGGCGAGCAGTACTTC. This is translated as CASTSRGEQYF.